The 12 T cell receptor beta chains listed next were all sequenced from one sample in a study of blood T cell repertoires in COVID-19. Sequencing used immunoSEQ multiplex PCR; TCRdb keeps in-frame clones, though not all of them. The sample has 150,000 to 200,000 clones, 70% to 90% seen once; the top ten hold about 5.8%. Sample: peripheral blood. The receptors originated from a woman between 50 and 59 years old with COVID-19, enrolled during active disease.

The chain combines TRBV3-1 (or the pseudogene TRBV3-2) with TRBJ2-7, with D possibly TRBD2 on 7 matching bases. The CDR3 runs 16 residues. V shed 1 base and J shed 6 bases, with 19 bases lying between them. Germline V gene sequence: CDR1 LGHDT, CDR2 YNNKEL (reference sequence). In DNA, the CDR3 is TGTGCCAGCAGCCAAGGGGACGGGGGGCTGGTCGGCGAGCAGTACTTC. It is translated as CASSQGDGGLVGEQYF.

V is TRBV5-1 and J is TRBJ2-3; possibly TRBD2 for D (6 bases). Germline V CDR1 and CDR2: SGHRS, YFSETQ. This CDR3 is built from 14 residues. V was pared by 4 bases and J by 2 bases, with 11 bases between. The CDR3 DNA reads as TGCGCCAGCAGCCCAGGAGGGGCCACAGATACGCAGTATTTT. Translation gives CASSPGGATDTQYF. The whole variable domain, remainder taken from reference TRBV5-1 and TRBJ2-3, is KAGVTQTPRYLIKTRGQQVTLSCSPISGHRSVSWYQQTPGQGLQFLFEYFSETQRNKGNFPGRFSGRQFSNSRSEMNVSTLELGDSALYLCASSPGGATDTQYFGPGTRLTVL.

V gene TRBV10-3 combines with J gene TRBJ2-7; 14 bases align to TRBD2. The CDR3 runs to 16 residues. The V segment lost 6 bases and the J segment 6 bases; nucleotides outside the gene matches: 10. CDR1 and CDR2 from the germline V gene are ENHRY and SYGVKD. The chain's CDR3 is CAIRPGQGLAGVEQYF. CDR3 sequence (DNA): TGTGCCATCAGGCCGGGCCAGGGACTAGCGGGGGTCGAGCAGTACTTC.

The V and J genes are TRBV28 and TRBJ1-6; TRBD1 is a possible D gene (5 bases). V was clipped by 6 bases and J by 10 bases, with 10 bases between them. Germline-derived CDR1 and CDR2 are MDHEN and SYDVKM. This CDR3 spans 12 amino acids. CDR3 in amino acids: CASRGGASPLHF. The CDR3 nucleotides are TGTGCCAGCAGGGGGGGAGCCTCACCCCTCCACTTT.

CDR3 sequence (DNA): TGTGCCAGCAATAGTCAGGGGGGTTTACAGCCCCAGCATTTT. Amino acid sequence: CASNSQGGLQPQHF. This sequence joins TRBV2 and TRBJ1-5; 7 nucleotides align to TRBD1. V dropped 7 bases and J dropped 7; count of bases not matched to a gene: 10. The length of the CDR3 is 14 residues. The germline gives CDR1 SNHLY, CDR2 FYNNEI.

The chain joins TRBV5-1 to TRBJ2-1; D perhaps matches TRBD2 (5 bases). The germline V gene has CDR1 SGHRS and CDR2 YFSETQ. This CDR3 is 14 amino acids long. Trimming pared 4 bases from V and 9 bases from J, leaving 17 bases between. The CDR3 bases are TGCGCCAGCAGCGCCCAGGAGTTTCGGGGTGAGCAGTTCTTC. It translates to CASSAQEFRGEQFF.

V and J are TRBV2 and TRBJ2-5, with D possibly TRBD1 on 7 matching bases. The V gene's germline CDR1 is SNHLY and CDR2 FYNNEI. The CDR3 runs to 14 residues. V lost 4 bases and J lost 8, with 17 bases in between. CDR3 DNA sequence: TGTGCCAGCAGTGTCCGGGACTCAGGGGGAACCCAGTACTTC. This encodes CASSVRDSGGTQYF.

This chain joins TRBV27 and TRBJ2-1; 11 nucleotides match TRBD2. The CDR3 extends over 15 amino acids. J gave up 10 bases and V 0 bases, and 5 bases lay outside the gene matches. From germline, CDR1 is MNHEY and CDR2 SMNVEV (reference sequence). Here the CDR3 reads CASSLSGTSGGEQFF. The CDR3 DNA sequence: TGTGCCAGCAGTTTATCGGGAACTAGCGGGGGAGAGCAGTTCTTC.

The V call is TRBV7-8, the J call TRBJ1-3; 8 bases line up with TRBD1. V lost 5 bases, J lost 4 bases, and 10 bases stayed unmatched. Looked up from germline, CDR1 is SGHVS and CDR2 is FQNEAQ. This CDR3 spans 16 amino acids. DNA for the CDR3: TGTGCCAGCAGCCTTACCGGGACAGGCGTCGGAAACACCATATATTTT. Translation gives CASSLTGTGVGNTIYF.

CDR3 bases: TGTGCCAGCAGCTTCCCGGCTTCTGCGACAGTCTTTACCTACGAGCAGTACTTC. This codes for CASSFPASATVFTYEQYF. The chain carries TRBV7-9 and TRBJ2-7; tentative D call: TRBD1 (5 bases). The CDR3 spans 18 residues. CDR1 and CDR2 (germline): SEHNR, FQNEAQ (reference sequence). Trimming cost V 3 bases and J 2 bases, with 23 bases left between them.

This chain connects TRBV6-2 or TRBV6-3 to TRBJ1-5; tentatively, D is TRBD1 (6 bases). CDR3 length equals 15 residues. Germline V gives CDR1 MNHEY, CDR2 SVGEGT. The V and J ends lost 0 bases and 4 bases respectively, with 10 bases between them. The CDR3 sequence is CASSYSTGANQPQHF. Written as DNA, the CDR3 is TGTGCCAGCAGTTACTCGACAGGTGCTAATCAGCCCCAGCATTTT.

This clone was detected only once. The rearrangement links TRBV7-9 to TRBJ2-7, with TRBD2 identical over 10 bases. Trimming removed 4 bases from V and 6 bases from J; junction bases left unmatched: 12. This CDR3 is built from 16 residues. Germline V gene data show CDR1 as SEHNR and CDR2 as FQNEAQ (reference sequence). The CDR3 DNA reads TGTGCCAGCAGCTCCATCGGGGCTAGCGGGGGTGCCGAGCAGTACTTC. Translated, it gives CASSSIGASGGAEQYF.